These 23 T cell receptor beta chains originate from one sample sequenced in a study of cytotoxic CD8 clonotypes in ibrutinib-treated CLL. The assay was immunoSEQ multiplex PCR, and TCRdb's table has in-frame clones only and misses some. The table records fewer than 200,000 clones, 84% of them present only once. The sequencing used PBMCs, collected after 24 months of ibrutinib treatment. These receptors were obtained from a human donor with chronic lymphocytic leukemia.

V gene TRBV25-1 combines with J gene TRBJ2-2; TRBD2 matches 12 bases. Unmatched junction bases numbered 8, after V lost 3 bases and J lost 6 bases. The germline V gene has CDR1 MGHDK and CDR2 SYGVNS. This CDR3 contains 17 residues. CDR3 DNA: TGTGCCAGCAGTGACGGGACTAGCGGGCTTGGCTCCGGGGAGCTGTTTTTT. Amino acid sequence: CASSDGTSGLGSGELFF.

This clone was counted a single time. The V call is TRBV11-3, the J call TRBJ1-1; tentatively, D is TRBD1 (5 bases). Between the trimmed V and J ends, which lost 6 bases and 5 bases, there was a span of 13 bases. Germline V gene data show CDR1 as SGHNT and CDR2 as YENEEA. The CDR3 is made up of 13 amino acids. The CDR3 spells CASSVRGGTEAFF. DNA for the CDR3: TGTGCCAGCAGTGTAAGGGGAGGGACTGAAGCTTTCTTT.

Comment on this clone: The sample carries other DNA sequences with the same CDR3. The V call is TRBV7-2, the J call TRBJ2-7; D may be TRBD2 (5 bases). CDR1 is SGHTA, CDR2 FQGNSA, per germline. CDR3 length: 14 amino acids. V lost 1 base, J lost 0 bases, and 7 bases lay in between. The DNA for the CDR3 is TGTGCCAGCAGCTTAGGGAGGAGCTCCTACGAGCAGTACTTC. The encoded protein is CASSLGRSSYEQYF.

V and J are TRBV5-1 and TRBJ2-3; D not certain. The CDR3 totals 12 residues. Deletions cut 2 bases from V and 5 bases from J, with 6 bases between. CDR1 is SGHRS, CDR2 YFSETQ, per germline. CDR3 region: CASSFVVDTQYF. The CDR3, as DNA: TGCGCCAGCAGCTTTGTGGTAGATACGCAGTATTTT.

The chain recombines TRBV18 with TRBJ2-7; D may be TRBD2 (5 bases). The CDR3 consists of 9 residues. Trimming took 8 bases from V and 9 from J, leaving 8 bases between them. From germline, CDR1 is KGHSH and CDR2 LQKENI. The CDR3 DNA reads as TGTGCCAGCCAAACTAGGCAGTACTTC. As protein: CASQTRQYF.

The rearrangement uses TRBV6-6 and TRBJ1-1; D gene unclear. The CDR3 totals 13 residues. Trimming took off 5 bases at V and 7 bases at J, with 14 bases between the two ends. Germline assignment: CDR1 MNHNY and CDR2 SVGAGI (reference sequence). CDR3 DNA sequence: TGTGCCAGCAGTACACCGAATGTATTTGAAGCTTTCTTT. Translating it yields CASSTPNVFEAFF.

The genes are TRBV7-3 and TRBJ2-1; TRBD2 agrees at 8 bases. CDR1 is SGHTA, CDR2 FQGTGA, per germline. The CDR3 spans 16 residues. With V trimmed by 6 bases and J by 6 bases, 13 bases remained unmatched. The CDR3 region has the DNA TGTGCCAGCAGTCCAGATGGGACTAGAAGAACCAATGAGCAGTTCTTC. Its translation: CASSPDGTRRTNEQFF.

V gene TRBV5-1 combines with J gene TRBJ1-5; D unresolved. CDR1 and CDR2 (germline): SGHRS, YFSETQ. The V and J ends lost 1 base and 6 bases respectively, with 14 bases between them. This CDR3 contains 15 residues. The CDR3, as DNA: TGCGCCAGCAGCTTGTCTGTTATGGGTTCTCAGCCCCAGCATTTT. Encoded protein: CASSLSVMGSQPQHF.

This rearrangement joins TRBV6-4 to TRBJ2-2, with unresolved D. With 6 bases removed from V and 0 bases from J, the gap between germline ends came to 8 bases. In germline, CDR1 is MRHNA, CDR2 SNTAGT. The length of the CDR3 is 14 residues. The CDR3 spells CASRQYANTGELFF. The DNA of the CDR3 is TGTGCCAGCAGACAGTACGCGAACACCGGGGAGCTGTTTTTT.

The genes are TRBV29-1 and TRBJ2-1, with TRBD1 identical over 10 bases. Germline CDR1 reads SQVTM; CDR2 reads ANQGSEA. The CDR3 is 13 amino acids. V lost 6 bases, J lost 9 bases, and 8 bases stayed unmatched. CDR3 region: CSVDPGQGSEQFF. CDR3 nucleotides: TGCAGCGTAGACCCGGGACAGGGGAGTGAGCAGTTCTTC.

The rearrangement links TRBV11-3 to TRBJ1-3; no definite D call. CDR3 length: 16 residues. Trimming took off 4 bases at V and 2 bases at J, with 15 bases between the two ends. Germline CDR1 reads SGHNT; CDR2 reads YENEEA. CDR3 in amino acids: CASSSGPGSPGNTIYF. The DNA of the CDR3 is TGTGCCAGCAGCTCCGGGCCCGGATCACCTGGAAACACCATATATTTT.

V is TRBV2 and J is TRBJ1-5, with D hard to call. CDR1 SNHLY and CDR2 FYNNEI come from the germline V gene. The V end lost 2 bases, the J end lost 0 bases, and 5 bases lay between the germline ends. This CDR3 has 14 amino acids. The CDR3 here is CASSESHSNQPQHF. The CDR3, as DNA: TGTGCCAGCAGTGAATCCCATAGCAATCAGCCCCAGCATTTT.

The gene calls are TRBV10-3 and TRBJ2-1, with TRBD1 as a possible D gene (6 bases). CDR3 length equals 15 residues. With 8 bases removed from V and 8 bases from J, the gap between germline ends came to 22 bases. Germline V CDR1 and CDR2: ENHRY, SYGVKD. The CDR3 spells CAIGSTGFGKYEQFF. In DNA, the CDR3 is TGTGCCATCGGAAGTACAGGGTTCGGGAAATATGAGCAGTTCTTC.

This clone was observed a single time. The chain is built from TRBV7-8 and TRBJ1-1, with a tentative D call TRBD1 (6 bases). Per the germline V gene, CDR1 is SGHVS and CDR2 is FQNEAQ. V was shortened by 5 bases and J by 1 base, with 14 bases between the two germline ends. This CDR3 has 15 residues. This CDR3 reads CASSPQTGPNTEAFF. CDR3 nucleotide sequence: TGTGCCAGCAGCCCCCAGACAGGCCCGAACACTGAAGCTTTCTTT.

The chain uses TRBV18 and TRBJ1-3; D gene ambiguous. CDR1 KGHSH and CDR2 LQKENI come from the germline V gene. The germline V and J ends were trimmed by 3 bases and 0 bases, with 12 bases remaining between them. CDR3 length equals 16 residues. The CDR3 bases are TGTGCCAGCTCACCCGTCGTACAGAGCTCTGGAAACACCATATATTTT. Translated, it gives CASSPVVQSSGNTIYF. The full variable domain, in which reference TRBV18 and TRBJ1-3 provide the parts outside the CDR3, is NAGVMQNPRHLVRRRGQEARLRCSPMKGHSHVYWYRQLPEEGLKFMVYLQKENIIDESGMPKERFSAEFPKEGPSILRIQQVVRGDSAAYFCASSPVVQSSGNTIYFGEGSWLTVV.

V usage is TRBV27 and J usage is TRBJ1-2, with 10 bases that match TRBD1. Trimming removed 5 bases from V and 8 bases from J; junction bases left unmatched: 11. This CDR3 contains 15 residues. Germline CDR1 MNHEY, CDR2 SMNVEV (reference sequence). CDR3 sequence: CASSPATGGLRGYTF. DNA for the CDR3: TGTGCCAGCAGTCCGGCGACAGGGGGCCTCCGGGGCTACACCTTC.

This clone was counted a few times. The sample carries other DNA sequences with the same CDR3. J is TRBJ1-1 and V is TRBV6-1; D is ambiguous. The germline V and J ends were trimmed by 6 bases and 1 base, with 6 bases remaining between them. The CDR3 contains 12 residues. Germline V lookup: CDR1 MNHNS, CDR2 SASEGT. CDR3: CASSPQNTEAFF. DNA for the CDR3: TGTGCCAGCAGCCCCCAGAACACTGAAGCTTTCTTT.

V gene TRBV29-1 combines with J gene TRBJ2-1; D possibly corresponds to TRBD1 (5 bases). CDR1 and CDR2 (germline): SQVTM, ANQGSEA. Trimming shortened V by 3 bases and J by 3 bases, and 9 bases separated the two germline ends. The CDR3 consists of 13 residues. CDR3 coding DNA: TGCAGCGTTGAGCGTAGGGGCTACAATGAGCAGTTCTTC. It encodes CSVERRGYNEQFF.

This chain joins TRBV27 and TRBJ2-1; D not resolved. Deletions cut 2 bases from V and 5 bases from J, with 16 bases between. This CDR3 has 16 residues. Germline-derived CDR1 and CDR2 are MNHEY and SMNVEV (reference sequence). The CDR3 loop is CASSLISVGSHNEQFF. DNA for the CDR3: TGTGCCAGCAGTTTAATCTCCGTGGGATCCCACAATGAGCAGTTCTTC.

This clone came up once. This chain uses TRBV27 with TRBJ2-5, with 8 bases matching TRBD2. CDR1 is MNHEY and CDR2 is SMNVEV in the germline V gene (reference sequence). V shed 6 bases, J shed 4 bases, and the junction held 16 bases outside the gene matches. The CDR3 has 17 residues. DNA of the CDR3: TGTGCCAGCAGCTACTCTCGGGGGGGGAGGGCCGGAGAGACCCAGTACTTC. Translated: CASSYSRGGRAGETQYF.

The table lists this clone with a count of one. The J gene is TRBJ2-7, the V gene TRBV9, with a weak D call TRBD1 (7 bases). CDR3 length: 15 residues. The V gene's germline CDR1 is SGDLS and CDR2 YYNGEE. Trimming shortened V by 4 bases and J by 5 bases, and 19 bases separated the two germline ends. CDR3 coding DNA: TGTGCCAGCAGCAAATATTCACAGGGGAGGAACGAGCAGTACTTC. Translated: CASSKYSQGRNEQYF.

V gene TRBV7-9 combines with J gene TRBJ2-7; possibly TRBD1 or TRBD2 for D (5 bases each). This CDR3 contains 13 residues. Deletions cut 4 bases from V and 1 base from J, with 8 bases between. Germline V gives CDR1 SEHNR, CDR2 FQNEAQ (reference sequence). The CDR3 loop is CASSYGASYEQYF. CDR3 nucleotide sequence: TGTGCCAGCAGCTACGGGGCTTCCTACGAGCAGTACTTC.

The rearrangement uses TRBV5-6 and TRBJ2-1, with D possibly matching TRBD2 (5 bases). With 4 bases removed from V and 1 base from J, the gap between germline ends came to 12 bases. The germline V gene has CDR1 SGHDT and CDR2 YYEEEE. This CDR3 contains 15 residues. The CDR3 reads CASSPTTRSYNEQFF. The DNA of the CDR3 is TGTGCCAGCAGCCCCACTACTAGGTCCTACAATGAGCAGTTCTTC.